The 4 T cell receptor beta chains below were found in one sample sequenced in a study of Ad26.COV2.S vaccination and SARS-CoV-2 variants. Treatment here: over 15 received Ad26.COV2.S at low or high dose, single or two shots; about five received placebo; per-sample allocation not given. Specimens were obtained on day 63 following the first vaccine or placebo injection. Sequencing used immunoSEQ multiplex PCR; TCRdb keeps in-frame clones, though not all of them. The repertoire holds 440,000 or so clones, with around 90% as singletons. Sequencing used peripheral blood, obtained in a trial of Ad26.COV2.S vaccine versus placebo. The receptors derive from a person between 18 and 60 years old who received the Ad26.COV2.S COVID-19 vaccine or a placebo.

The rearrangement uses TRBV6-2 or TRBV6-3 and TRBJ2-5, with 11 bases that match TRBD2. CDR1 MNHEY and CDR2 SVGEGT come from the germline V gene. The CDR3 runs 14 residues. The ends lost 4 bases at V and 5 bases at J; junction bases unmatched: 3. In nucleotides, the CDR3 is TGTGCCAGCAGTTTACTAGCGGGAGTTGAGACCCAGTACTTC. Amino acids: CASSLLAGVETQYF.

This sequence joins TRBV7-9 and TRBJ2-1; 8 positions agree with TRBD2. Germline V gene sequence: CDR1 SEHNR, CDR2 FQNEAQ (reference sequence). Trimming took 5 bases from V and 2 from J; bases not matched to a gene: 17. This CDR3 is 19 amino acids long. The CDR3 spells CASSTRLAPQGFAYNEQFF. In DNA form, the CDR3 reads TGTGCCAGCAGCACCCGACTAGCGCCTCAGGGATTTGCCTACAATGAGCAGTTCTTC.

The rearrangement links TRBV24-1 to TRBJ2-5; 8 bases map to TRBD2. The V and J ends lost 9 bases and 4 bases, in that order; junction bases with no gene match: 9. Germline V gives CDR1 KGHDR, CDR2 SFDVKD. This CDR3 comprises 14 residues. The CDR3 DNA follows: TGTGCCACCGGGCAAGCGGGAGAGCGAGAGACCCAGTACTTC. Its protein product is CATGQAGERETQYF.

This chain connects TRBV24-1 to TRBJ2-7; no clear D. CDR1 and CDR2 from the germline V gene are KGHDR and SFDVKD. V was clipped by 5 bases and J by 7 bases, with 8 bases between them. The length of the CDR3 is 11 residues. DNA of the CDR3: TGTGCCACCAGTGTCTCTGGGGAGCAGTACTTC. Amino acid sequence: CATSVSGEQYF.